The entry below gives a single TCR beta chain sequence along with its context. Its antigen is unidentified. This sample was included in a study of cytomegalovirus exposure and HLA in healthy donors. Study at large: Out of 150 million to 200 million T cells, an earlier analysis found around 110 million unique TCR beta sequences in total.

J lost 7 bases, V lost 0 bases, and 5 bases had no gene match. The CDR3 is 16 amino acids. Germline V gene sequence: CDR1 KGHSH, CDR2 LQKENI. Use of 60 Vbeta and 13 Jbeta primers characterized the PCR. Sequencing used immunoSEQ multiplex PCR; TCRdb keeps in-frame clones, though not all of them. The sample includes approximately 280,000 clones, about nine tenths of them seen just once. Regarding the study as a whole: Reportedly, diagnosis of cytomegalovirus status by the classifier showed high specificity and sensitivity. According to a later analysis, most TCR beta chains associated with CMV appeared HLA-restricted. TCR beta chains numbering roughly 150 were designated cytomegalovirus-associated.

The clonotype comes from a man aged 40-50 years in good health and CMV-seropositive. This rearrangement joins TRBV18 to TRBJ2-1; 11 positions match TRBD1. Sequenced input: PBMCs. The CDR3 nucleotides are TGTGCCAGCTCACCACCAGGAGGGACAGGGGGGAATGAGCAGTTCTTC. It translates to CASSPPGGTGGNEQFF.